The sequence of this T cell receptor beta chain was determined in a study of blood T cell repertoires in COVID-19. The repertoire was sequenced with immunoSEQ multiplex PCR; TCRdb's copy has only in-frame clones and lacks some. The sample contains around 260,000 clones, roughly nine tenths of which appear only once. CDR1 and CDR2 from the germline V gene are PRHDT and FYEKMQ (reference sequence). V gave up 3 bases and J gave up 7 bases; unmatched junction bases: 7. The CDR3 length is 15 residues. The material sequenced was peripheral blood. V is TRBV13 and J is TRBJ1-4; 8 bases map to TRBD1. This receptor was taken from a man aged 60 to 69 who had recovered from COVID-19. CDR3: CASSFRGQGFEKLFF. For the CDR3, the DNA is TGTGCCAGCAGCTTTCGTGGACAGGGTTTTGAAAAACTGTTTTTT.